This is a list of T cell receptor beta chains from one sample in a study of cytomegalovirus exposure and HLA in healthy donors. Sequenced by immunoSEQ multiplex PCR; TCRdb stores in-frame clones only, minus some. This repertoire shows under 150,000 clones, about 70% found once; its top ten account for approximately 2.6%. Input material: PBMCs. These TCRs come from a woman aged 55-75 years in good health and CMV-seropositive. Both conserved end residues are part of each CDR3. Only part of the rows carry a size: once, few, many, or a class if the clone is expanded.

v_gene	j_gene	abundance	CDR3aa
TRBV19	TRBJ2-7	.	CATRDRTTYEQYF
TRBV13	TRBJ2-1	.	CASTPSTSGGGDEQFF
TRBV11-3	TRBJ2-7	once	CASSLGGQNYEQYF
TRBV7-8	TRBJ1-5	.	CASSFFYGGNQPQHF
TRBV5-6	TRBJ2-7	few	CASSLAGTPYEQYF
TRBV6-5	TRBJ2-2	.	CASKGTANTGELFF
TRBV5-8	TRBJ2-1	few	CASSFIHSGYNEQFF
TRBV29-1	TRBJ2-7	.	CSVEVWDRGIYEQYF
TRBV11-3	TRBJ2-3	.	CASSLGLAGNTDTQYF
TRBV10-3	TRBJ1-5	.	CAIKSSGNSNQPQHF
TRBV19	TRBJ1-6	few	CASRNRDNSPLHF
TRBV6-6	TRBJ2-3	once	CASRQGADTQYF
TRBV7-6	TRBJ2-3	.	CASSDRPLRGTDTQYF
TRBV14	TRBJ1-2	.	CASSPVSSYGYTF
TRBV18	TRBJ1-1	.	CASSPTGGLNTEAFF
TRBV4-1	TRBJ2-5	few	CASSQGGTGILETQYF
TRBV18	TRBJ2-7	.	CASSPPESYEQYF
TRBV7-2	TRBJ1-5	.	CASSPGTGGQPQHF
TRBV27	TRBJ2-7	.	CASSPGRDSYEQYF
TRBV7-2	TRBJ2-7	.	CASSLARDRAYEQYF
TRBV11-2	TRBJ2-7	few	CASRPTGAAYEQYF
TRBV12-5	TRBJ2-7	.	CASGQSGQGASYEQYF
TRBV5-5	TRBJ2-7	.	CASSWGQGGEQYF
TRBV7-2	TRBJ1-6	.	CASSNNRGRNSPLHF
TRBV7-2	TRBJ1-4	.	CASSPRQGANEKLFF
TRBV5-1	TRBJ2-2	once	CASSLTVTKNTGELFF
TRBV19	TRBJ1-4	.	CASSIRTGSTTNEKLFF
TRBV28	TRBJ1-1	.	CASSSAVPGQGANTEAFF
TRBV5-4	TRBJ2-3	.	CASSLGGDSTDTQYF
TRBV13	TRBJ2-6	.	CASSSPWGGSSGANVLTF
TRBV5-1	TRBJ1-1	.	CASSLGGTGLMNTEAFF
TRBV19	TRBJ2-3	.	CASIPDSKDTQYF
TRBV28	TRBJ1-1	.	CASSLIQGNAEAFF
TRBV9	TRBJ2-3	few	CASSVATGTDTQYF
TRBV19	TRBJ2-3	.	CASKPFSASGASDTQYF
TRBV14	TRBJ2-5	.	CASGQGTQGGETQYF
TRBV7-8	TRBJ2-5	.	CASSSSPGQLETQYF
TRBV27	TRBJ2-7	.	CASSLQPGQGAEQYF
TRBV28	TRBJ1-1	.	CASSPLGGPRRNTEAFF
TRBV18	TRBJ1-1	.	CASSPLGGSMNTEAFF
TRBV14	TRBJ2-5	.	CASSLKPGAQYF
TRBV4-1	TRBJ2-2	.	CASSRGQGGTGELFF
TRBV7-3	TRBJ1-2	.	CASTRGGSDGYTF
TRBV28	TRBJ1-1	.	CASSSLNRDRNTEAFF
TRBV10-2	TRBJ2-7	few	CASLAGEQYF
TRBV9	TRBJ1-1	.	CASSPPGQGGATEAFF
TRBV2	TRBJ2-6	few	CASNRQGGANVLTF
TRBV6-5	TRBJ1-2	.	CASSYVGPGGYTF
TRBV7-3	TRBJ2-2	.	CASSLRGKPGELFF
TRBV7-8	TRBJ1-2	.	CASSLVEQGPNLNYGYTF
TRBV4-2	TRBJ2-6	once	CASSPQGAGANVLTF
TRBV7-3	TRBJ2-1	few	CASSWQAQSYNEQFF
TRBV27	TRBJ2-5	.	CASSTWGQGVGETQYF
TRBV19	TRBJ2-1	.	CASSIGSAGGNEQFF
TRBV7-2	TRBJ2-5	.	CASSAADGIGTQYF